The 32 T cell receptor beta chains below all came from one sample that was sequenced in a study of shared clonotypes between healthy human individuals. TCRdb's copy holds only in-frame clones and misses some; the assay was immunoSEQ multiplex PCR. The sample holds about 650,000 clones, 95% seen once. Naive CD8 populations comprised CD45RO-negative cells positively selected for CCR7, excluding terminally differentiated effector memory CD45RA+ cells. Sequencing was performed on naive CD8+ T cells sorted from blood. These receptors originate from a woman in her twenties or thirties in good health.

The J gene is TRBJ2-1, the V gene TRBV28; 8 bases map to TRBD1. Per the germline V gene, CDR1 is MDHEN and CDR2 is SYDVKM. The CDR3 sequence is 13 residues long. The V and J ends lost 6 bases and 5 bases, in that order; junction bases with no gene match: 3. The CDR3 sequence is CASRDRVDNEQFF. The CDR3 nucleotides are TGTGCCAGCAGGGACAGGGTAGACAATGAGCAGTTCTTC.

This clone has just one count. The chain recombines TRBV4-1 with TRBJ1-2, with TRBD1 identical over 9 bases. Unmatched junction bases numbered 13, after V lost 0 bases and J lost 8 bases. Germline values: CDR1 MGHRA, CDR2 YSYEKL. This CDR3 contains 17 residues. The CDR3 here is CASSQDVRTGTGYGYTF. The CDR3 nucleotides read TGCGCCAGCAGCCAAGACGTAAGGACAGGGACAGGGTACGGCTACACCTTC.

V usage is TRBV27 and J usage is TRBJ2-7; D unclear. Per germline, CDR1 MNHEY and CDR2 SMNVEV (reference sequence). Trimming removed 1 base from V and 10 bases from J, with 2 bases in between. The CDR3 is made up of 9 amino acids. CDR3: CASSLFQYF. Written as DNA, the CDR3 is TGTGCCAGCAGTTTATTTCAGTACTTC.

The V call is TRBV19, the J call TRBJ2-7; 7 bases are a match to TRBD2. The ends lost 1 base at V and 5 bases at J; junction bases unmatched: 2. Germline V gene data show CDR1 as LNHDA and CDR2 as SQIVND (reference sequence). CDR3 length: 13 residues. CDR3 nucleotide sequence: TGTGCCAGTAGTATAGGGAGCGGGAACGAGCAGTACTTC. Residues: CASSIGSGNEQYF.

The chain employs TRBV27 and TRBJ1-1; D may be TRBD1 (6 bases). V was cut by 5 bases and J by 4 bases, with 14 bases left in between. The germline V gene has CDR1 MNHEY and CDR2 SMNVEV (reference sequence). CDR3 length: 14 residues. The CDR3 reads CASSHREGVTEAFF. CDR3 coding DNA: TGTGCCAGCAGTCACAGGGAAGGAGTCACTGAAGCTTTCTTT.

This rearrangement joins TRBV28 to TRBJ2-4, with D unresolved. Trimming left V 5 bases short and J 0 bases short, with 8 bases between. The CDR3 consists of 14 residues. In germline, CDR1 is MDHEN, CDR2 SYDVKM. Here the CDR3 reads CASSPRLAKNIQYF. The CDR3 DNA reads TGTGCCAGCAGTCCCCGGTTAGCCAAAAACATTCAGTACTTC.

The chain is built from TRBV5-6 and TRBJ2-7; 10 positions match TRBD2. CDR3 size: 15 residues. V dropped 3 bases and J dropped 5; count of bases not matched to a gene: 8. The germline CDR1 and CDR2 sequences are SGHDT and YYEEEE. CDR3 DNA sequence: TGTGCCAGCAGCTCAGCGGGAGGGCCTCCTAACGAGCAGTACTTC. This encodes CASSSAGGPPNEQYF. Based on the CDR3 plus reference TRBV5-6 and TRBJ2-7, the full variable domain is DAGVTQSPTHLIKTRGQQVTLRCSPKSGHDTVSWYQQALGQGPQFIFQYYEEEERQRGNFPDRFSGHQFPNYSSELNVNALLLGDSALYLCASSSAGGPPNEQYFGPGTRLTVT.

The V gene is TRBV13, the J gene TRBJ2-7; 7 bases are a match to TRBD1. V lost 5 bases to trimming and J lost 0 bases; unmatched junction nucleotides: 7. CDR3 length equals 15 residues. Germline V gene data show CDR1 as PRHDT and CDR2 as FYEKMQ (reference sequence). CDR3 nucleotide sequence: TGTGCCAGCAGCGGCCAGGGACAGAGCTCCTACGAGCAGTACTTC. It is translated as CASSGQGQSSYEQYF.

The J gene is TRBJ2-1, the V gene TRBV28; 12 bases are shared with TRBD2. This CDR3 contains 18 residues. Per the germline V gene, CDR1 is MDHEN and CDR2 is SYDVKM. The J segment lost 2 bases and the V segment lost 4 bases, leaving 9 bases of the junction unmatched. The CDR3: CASSSSGLAGLPYNEQFF. The DNA of the CDR3 is TGTGCCAGCAGTTCCTCCGGACTAGCGGGACTACCCTACAATGAGCAGTTCTTC. The full variable domain, its missing parts supplied by reference TRBV28 and TRBJ2-1, is DVKVTQSSRYLVKRTGEKVFLECVQDMDHENMFWYRQDPGLGLRLIYFSYDVKMKEKGDIPEGYSVSREKKERFSLILESASTNQTSMYLCASSSSGLAGLPYNEQFFGPGTRLTVL.

The chain joins TRBV7-8 to TRBJ2-7, with D unresolved. With 6 bases removed from V and 3 bases from J, the gap between germline ends came to 9 bases. Germline V lookup: CDR1 SGHVS, CDR2 FQNEAQ. The CDR3 contains 12 residues. CDR3 sequence reads: CASSYYNYEQYF. For the CDR3, the DNA is TGTGCCAGCAGTTATTACAACTACGAGCAGTACTTC.

The CDR3, as DNA: TGTGCCAGCAGCATTAGCGGGAGGGTTAATGAGCAGTTCTTC. It encodes CASSISGRVNEQFF. This chain connects TRBV5-4 to TRBJ2-1; 11 bases match TRBD2. The CDR3 runs 14 residues. The J segment lost 7 bases and the V segment lost 4 bases, leaving 4 bases of the junction unmatched. Germline CDR1 reads SGHNT; CDR2 reads YYREEE (reference sequence).

This clone turned up a few times. The gene calls are TRBV28 and TRBJ2-5; 7 bases fit TRBD2. CDR1 and CDR2 from the germline V gene are MDHEN and SYDVKM. With 7 bases clipped from V and 5 bases from J, the junction kept 4 bases outside the gene matches. CDR3 size: 12 residues. CDR3 in amino acids: CASTAGDETQYF. The CDR3 DNA is TGTGCCAGCACGGCGGGAGACGAGACCCAGTACTTC.

A remark on this clone: The same CDR3 arises from other DNA sequences in this sample as well. The rearrangement uses TRBV30 and TRBJ2-5; tentatively, D is TRBD1 (5 bases). The J call may be faulty, since TRBJ2-7 better matches the DNA end. The germline CDR1 and CDR2 sequences are GTSNPN and SVGIG (reference sequence). The CDR3 totals 13 residues. CDR3 amino acids: CAWSTGPSYEQYF. CDR3 DNA sequence: TGTGCCTGGAGTACAGGTCCTTCCTACGAGCAGTACTTC.

The chain joins TRBV6-4 to TRBJ2-7; 8 positions match TRBD2. The CDR3 loop spans 16 amino acids. Germline assignment: CDR1 MRHNA and CDR2 SNTAGT. V gave up 2 bases and J gave up 3 bases; unmatched junction bases: 9. This chain's CDR3 is CASSDVEIAGFYEQYF. The CDR3 DNA is TGTGCCAGCAGTGACGTAGAAATAGCGGGATTCTACGAGCAGTACTTC.

As regards this clone: Other DNA variants within this sample encode the same CDR3. The rearrangement links TRBV4-1 to TRBJ2-3; D gene ambiguous. Trimming cost V 0 bases and J 6 bases, with 7 bases left between them. In germline, CDR1 is MGHRA, CDR2 YSYEKL. The CDR3 loop spans 13 amino acids. In DNA form, the CDR3 reads TGCGCCAGCAGCCAAGATCTTGAGGATACGCAGTATTTT. This gives the protein CASSQDLEDTQYF.

This chain links TRBV6-5 with TRBJ2-3, with unresolved D. V lost 4 bases to trimming and J lost 0 bases, with 14 bases between them. Germline V gives CDR1 MNHEY, CDR2 SVGAGI. This CDR3 has 16 amino acids. The CDR3 DNA reads TGTGCCAGCAGTTCCCTGAACAGTCAAAGCACAGATACGCAGTATTTT. Protein sequence: CASSSLNSQSTDTQYF.

The CDR3 protein is CASSSYGTGPDNEQFF. DNA of the CDR3: TGTGCCAGCAGCTCGTACGGGACAGGGCCTGACAATGAGCAGTTCTTC. The chain carries TRBV11-2 and TRBJ2-1, with 9 nucleotides matching TRBD1. Per the germline V gene, CDR1 is SGHAT and CDR2 is FQNNGV. The length of the CDR3 is 16 residues. After removal of 4 bases from V and 5 bases from J, the junction contained 9 bases not matched to a gene. Complete variable domain (other parts from reference TRBV11-2 and TRBJ2-1): EAGVAQSPRYKIIEKRQSVAFWCNPISGHATLYWYQQILGQGPKLLIQFQNNGVVDDSQLPKDRFSAERLKGVDSTLKIQPAKLEDSAVYLCASSSYGTGPDNEQFFGPGTRLTVL.

The chain couples TRBV7-6 to TRBJ2-1, with 9 bases aligning to TRBD2. V was pared by 0 bases and J by 6 bases, with 9 bases of the junction left unmatched. CDR1 is SGHVS, CDR2 FNYEAQ, per germline. The CDR3 is 17 residues long. As DNA, the CDR3 is TGTGCCAGCAGCTTAGCGGGTAGCGGGAGTTCGGGCAATGAGCAGTTCTTC. It codes for CASSLAGSGSSGNEQFF. Full variable domain (outside the CDR3, taken from reference TRBV7-6 and TRBJ2-1): GAGVSQSPRYKVTKRGQDVALRCDPISGHVSLYWYRQALGQGPEFLTYFNYEAQQDKSGLPNDRFSAERPEGSISTLTIQRTEQRDSAMYRCASSLAGSGSSGNEQFFGPGTRLTVL.

The chain carries TRBV27 and TRBJ2-1; TRBD2 agrees at 13 bases. Per germline, CDR1 MNHEY and CDR2 SMNVEV (reference sequence). Trimming at V came to 3 bases and at J to 3 bases, leaving 2 bases not matched to a gene. CDR3 length: 16 amino acids. The CDR3: CASSFTSGRVYNEQFF. The CDR3 nucleotides are TGTGCCAGCAGTTTTACTAGCGGGAGGGTCTACAATGAGCAGTTCTTC.

The rearrangement uses TRBV14 and TRBJ2-5, with no clear D. The CDR3 is 13 amino acids. Deletions cut 3 bases from V and 2 bases from J, with 7 bases between. Per the germline V gene, CDR1 is SGHDN and CDR2 is FVKESK. CDR3 protein: CASSHWGQETQYF. In nucleotides, the CDR3 is TGTGCCAGCAGCCATTGGGGACAAGAGACCCAGTACTTC.

The chain uses TRBV5-6 and TRBJ2-7; no clear D gene. The CDR3 totals 14 residues. The V gene's germline CDR1 is SGHDT and CDR2 YYEEEE. Deletions cut 2 bases from V and 0 bases from J, with 9 bases between. This CDR3 reads CASSFLTNSYEQYF. CDR3 DNA sequence: TGTGCCAGCAGCTTCCTTACGAACTCCTACGAGCAGTACTTC.

The chain carries TRBV27 and TRBJ2-1; 8 bases align to TRBD2. CDR3 length equals 14 residues. V lost 4 bases, J lost 5 bases, and 4 bases stayed unmatched. Germline V CDR1 and CDR2: MNHEY, SMNVEV (reference sequence). For the CDR3, the DNA is TGTGCCAGCAGTTATAGCGGGGACCACAATGAGCAGTTCTTC. Translation: CASSYSGDHNEQFF.

The rearrangement uses TRBV27 and TRBJ2-7; D ambiguous. The V end was cut by 2 bases, the J end by 5 bases, with 10 bases between. This CDR3 is 13 amino acids long. Germline CDR1 and CDR2: MNHEY and SMNVEV (reference sequence). The CDR3 coding sequence is TGTGCCAGCAGTTTACGGGCAGGAGACGAGCAGTACTTC. This encodes CASSLRAGDEQYF.

The chain couples TRBV7-9 to TRBJ1-1; the D gene is possibly TRBD1 (5 bases). The ends were cut back, 1 base at V and 6 bases at J, with 15 bases in the middle. Germline V lookup: CDR1 SEHNR, CDR2 FQNEAQ (reference sequence). The CDR3 contains 15 residues. The CDR3 nucleotides read TGTGCCAGCAGCTTAGGATGGGGGGAGGGCGCTGAAGCTTTCTTT. Translation gives CASSLGWGEGAEAFF.

The V and J genes are TRBV28 and TRBJ1-2; 9 nucleotides match TRBD1. The V gene end was trimmed by 6 bases and the J gene end by 3 bases; junction bases not matched to a gene: 5. Per germline, CDR1 MDHEN and CDR2 SYDVKM. The CDR3 runs to 14 residues. The CDR3 protein is CASRTTGGDYGYTF. The CDR3 region has the DNA TGTGCCAGCAGGACGACAGGGGGGGACTATGGCTACACCTTC.

V gene TRBV10-1 combines with J gene TRBJ2-7, with 9 bases matching TRBD1. CDR1 is WNHNN and CDR2 is SYGVQD in the germline V gene (reference sequence). V lost 2 bases to trimming and J lost 5 bases; unmatched junction nucleotides: 13. The CDR3 runs to 17 residues. CDR3 nucleotides: TGCGCCAGCAGTGAGACAACTCCGGGACAGGGCTGGCACGAGCAGTACTTC. Translation gives CASSETTPGQGWHEQYF.

V gene TRBV5-1 combines with J gene TRBJ2-7; 8 positions match TRBD1. With 1 base clipped from V and 4 bases from J, the junction kept 13 bases outside the gene matches. The CDR3 covers 17 residues. CDR1 is SGHRS, CDR2 YFSETQ, per germline. The CDR3 nucleotides read TGCGCCAGCAGCTTGTTCCCAGGGGGCGAACTTGTGTACGAGCAGTACTTC. Residues: CASSLFPGGELVYEQYF.

DNA for the CDR3: TGTGCCACCAGCAGCACCGGGCAGGGCAATCAGCCCCAGCATTTT. Encoded protein: CATSSTGQGNQPQHF. V usage is TRBV15 and J usage is TRBJ1-5; D call uncertain. Germline CDR1 and CDR2: LNHNV and YYDKDF (reference sequence). Trimming cost V 3 bases and J 2 bases, with 11 bases left between them. The CDR3 length is 15 residues.

The V call is TRBV28, the J call TRBJ2-7, with D possibly being TRBD2 (7 bases). Trimming removed 3 bases from V and 6 bases from J, with 9 bases in between. CDR3 length: 12 residues. The germline V gene encodes CDR1 MDHEN and CDR2 SYDVKM. CDR3: CASSFGGLEQYF. CDR3 nucleotide sequence: TGTGCCAGCAGTTTCGGGGGGCTCGAGCAGTACTTC.

The CDR3 spells CAIRGQGRNQPQHF. Written as DNA, the CDR3 is TGTGCCATTAGGGGACAGGGTCGCAATCAGCCCCAGCATTTT. The chain employs TRBV6-1 and TRBJ1-5; 9 bases are shared with TRBD1. CDR1 is MNHNS and CDR2 is SASEGT in the germline V gene. With 10 bases clipped from V and 2 bases from J, the junction kept 6 bases outside the gene matches. This CDR3 comprises 14 residues.

The chain uses TRBV7-9 and TRBJ1-4; 9 nucleotides align to TRBD1. J lost 5 bases, V lost 8 bases, and 0 bases had no gene match. Germline V lookup: CDR1 SEHNR, CDR2 FQNEAQ (reference sequence). CDR3 length: 12 amino acids. CDR3 loop: CASGTGNEKLFF. The CDR3 DNA sequence: TGTGCCAGCGGGACAGGGAATGAAAAACTGTTTTTT.

This clone was seen a single time. This sequence joins TRBV14 and TRBJ2-5; 7 bases match TRBD1. With the DNA end fitting TRBJ2-7 better, the J assignment may be wrong. Germline loops: CDR1 SGHDN, CDR2 FVKESK. The CDR3 length is 13 residues. This chain's CDR3 is CASSPGQLTEQYF. CDR3 DNA: TGTGCCAGCAGCCCGGGACAGCTAACCGAGCAGTACTTC.